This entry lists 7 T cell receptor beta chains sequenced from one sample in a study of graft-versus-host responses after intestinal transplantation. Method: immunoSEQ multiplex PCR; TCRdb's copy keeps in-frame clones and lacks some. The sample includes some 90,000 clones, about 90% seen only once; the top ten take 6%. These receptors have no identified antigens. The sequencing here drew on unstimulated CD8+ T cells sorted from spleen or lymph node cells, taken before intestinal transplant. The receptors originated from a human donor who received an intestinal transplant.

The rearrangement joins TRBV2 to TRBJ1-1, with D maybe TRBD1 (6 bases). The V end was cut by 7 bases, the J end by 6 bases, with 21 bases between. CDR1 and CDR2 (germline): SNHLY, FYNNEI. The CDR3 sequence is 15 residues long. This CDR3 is CASTRVSGDAAEAFF. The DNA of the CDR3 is TGTGCCAGCACCCGAGTGTCAGGGGATGCCGCTGAAGCTTTCTTT.

The CDR3 nucleotides read TGTGCCAGCAGCCCGAGACAGGGAATAGACTATGGCTACACCTTC. It is translated as CASSPRQGIDYGYTF. The rearrangement uses TRBV9 and TRBJ1-2, with 7 positions matching TRBD1. CDR1 and CDR2 (germline): SGDLS, YYNGEE. The CDR3 is 15 residues long. With V trimmed by 4 bases and J by 3 bases, 9 bases remained unmatched.

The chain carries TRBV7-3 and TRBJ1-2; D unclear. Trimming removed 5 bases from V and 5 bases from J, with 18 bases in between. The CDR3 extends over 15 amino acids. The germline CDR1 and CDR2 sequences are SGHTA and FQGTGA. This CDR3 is CASSASFMPPYGYTF. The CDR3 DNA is TGTGCCAGCAGCGCCTCGTTTATGCCTCCGTATGGCTACACCTTC. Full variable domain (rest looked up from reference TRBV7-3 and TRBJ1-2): GAGVSQTPSNKVTEKGKYVELRCDPISGHTALYWYRQSLGQGPEFLIYFQGTGAADDSGLPNDRFFAVRPEGSVSTLKIQRTERGDSAVYLCASSASFMPPYGYTFGSGTRLTVV.

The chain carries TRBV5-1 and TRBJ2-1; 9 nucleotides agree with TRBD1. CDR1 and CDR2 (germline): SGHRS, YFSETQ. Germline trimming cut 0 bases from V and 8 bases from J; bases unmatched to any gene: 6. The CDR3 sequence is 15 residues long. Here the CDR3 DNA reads TGCGCCAGCAGCTTGGAGGGGACAGGGACGGATGAGCAGTTCTTC. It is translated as CASSLEGTGTDEQFF.

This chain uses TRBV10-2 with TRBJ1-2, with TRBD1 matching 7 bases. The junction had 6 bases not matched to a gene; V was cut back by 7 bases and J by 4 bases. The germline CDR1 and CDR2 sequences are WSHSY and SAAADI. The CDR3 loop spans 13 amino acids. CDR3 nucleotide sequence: TGCGCCAGCATGACAGGGCGGGCCTATGGCTACACCTTC. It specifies CASMTGRAYGYTF.

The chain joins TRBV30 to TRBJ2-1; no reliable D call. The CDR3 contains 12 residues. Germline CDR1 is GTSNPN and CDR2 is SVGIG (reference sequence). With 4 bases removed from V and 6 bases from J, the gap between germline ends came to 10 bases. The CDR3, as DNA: TGTGCCTGGAATCCTGGGCGCAATGAGCAGTTCTTC. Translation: CAWNPGRNEQFF.

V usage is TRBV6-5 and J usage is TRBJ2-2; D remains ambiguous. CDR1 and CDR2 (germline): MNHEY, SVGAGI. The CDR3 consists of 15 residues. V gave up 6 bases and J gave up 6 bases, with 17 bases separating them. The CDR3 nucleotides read TGTGCCAGCAGCCGACACGTGGCTGGGTCCGGGGAGCTGTTTTTT. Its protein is CASSRHVAGSGELFF.